Included here is one T cell receptor (beta chain) sequence, with context. Germline V gives CDR1 LNHDA, CDR2 SQIVND (reference sequence). This CDR3 contains 16 residues. Between the trimmed V and J ends, which lost 5 bases and 5 bases, there was a span of 19 bases. These data come from a study of blood T cell repertoires in COVID-19. Study-level information: The United States, Italy and Spain supplied acute and convalescent COVID-19 samples. T cells, B-cell-depleted T cells, or PBMCs provided the cDNA or gDNA that served as material.

Under the authors' procedure: Using reference gene primer amplification, nucleated cell counts were estimated. TCRdb's table, derived via immunoSEQ multiplex PCR, lists solely in-frame clones and lacks some. Clonal size and the V and J genes are those of that table, whereas D and trimming came from the DNA. This table has some 250,000 clones, 82% appearing once. This chain connects TRBV19 to TRBJ1-5; D remains unclear. The sequencing sample was made of peripheral blood. The sequence derives from a woman between 18 and 30 years old with acute or convalescent COVID-19. CDR3: CASSPLGSASDQPQHF. For the CDR3, the DNA is TGTGCCAGTAGTCCCCTCGGAAGCGCGTCGGATCAGCCCCAGCATTTT.